Described below is a single T cell receptor beta chain sequence and its context. This sample was taken from a study of long-term antiretroviral therapy in people with HIV. They ran version v3.0 of the immunoSEQ assay at survey level. Repertoires were generated with immunoSEQ multiplex PCR, while TCRdb's copy carries only in-frame clones and drops some. In the table there are around 25,000 clones, just over 85% of which are singletons. Germline CDR1 is LGHNA and CDR2 is YSLEER. The CDR3 has 15 residues. V was pared by 0 bases and J by 6 bases, with 4 bases of the junction left unmatched. The receptor's source is a man younger than 40 with HIV. The sample was unsorted PBMCs, taken about 4.5 years after starting antiretroviral therapy. The chain links TRBV4-3 to TRBJ2-3; TRBD1 agrees at 9 bases. Here the CDR3 reads CASSQENRGLDTQYF. In nucleotides, the CDR3 is TGCGCCAGCAGCCAAGAGAACAGGGGGCTGGATACGCAGTATTTT.